This T cell receptor (beta chain) was captured by sequencing in a study of CD8+CD57+ T cells in acquired aplastic anemia. Looking at the study overall: The mean DNA yield obtained from sorted CD4+ and CD8+ cells came to around 3 ug. The study's findings and limits: Patient and control CD8+ Simpson's diversity was not significantly different.

Those patients picked for sequencing had displayed CD8+CD57+ cell expansion on flow cytometry. Blood came from patients not yet given any therapy. A remark on this clonotype: Its antigen remains unidentified. Compared with germline, one end of the junction differs, possibly owing to a read error.

Germline V gene data show CDR1 as SNHLY and CDR2 as FYNNEI. This CDR3 has 14 amino acids. Genomic DNA provided the template from which TCR beta VDJ and CDR3 profiles were obtained. In TCRdb, the reads were re-called with MiXCR into one record per CDR3 protein. The sample yields some 180,000 distinct CDR3 sequences, roughly 60% seen once. The genes are TRBV2 and TRBJ2-7, with D perhaps matching TRBD1 (6 bases). The TCR was taken from a human donor with aplastic anemia. The sequencing input was sorted CD4+, CD8+, or CD8+CD57+ T cells (not recorded which) from PBMCs. DNA of the CDR3: TGCGCCAGCAGCCAAGTGGCAGGGGAGTCCGAGCAGTACTTC. Translated, it gives CASSQVAGESEQYF. Full variable domain (rest looked up from reference TRBV2 and TRBJ2-7): EPEVTQTPSHQVTQMGQEVILRCVPISNHLYFYWYRQILGQKVEFLVSFYNNEISEKSEIFDDQFSVERPDGSNFTLKIRSTKLEDSAMYFCASSQVAGESEQYFGPGTRLTVT.